This is a list of T cell receptor beta chains from one sample in a study of blood T cell repertoires in COVID-19. The method was immunoSEQ multiplex PCR; TCRdb's version includes in-frame clones alone and lacks a portion of them. The table includes 25,000 to 35,000 clones, about 88% detected once. Sequenced: peripheral blood. The source is a human donor with acute or convalescent COVID-19. The donor label of this sample is uncertain. The CDR3 runs from the conserved cysteine through the conserved F or W. The size of a clone is reported for some rows only, either as once, few or many, or as a class for expanded clones.

V	J	size	CDR3
TRBV9	TRBJ1-4	.	CASSAKIDVRSGEKLFF
TRBV19	TRBJ1-3	.	CASIRSGSGNTIYF
TRBV19	TRBJ2-4	once	CASSMPPGHAKNIQYF
TRBV29-1	TRBJ1-1	.	CSVNRDRNTEAFF
TRBV7-6	TRBJ1-2	.	CASSQSSIQGSGYTF
TRBV7-9	TRBJ1-1	.	CASSASGANTEAFF
TRBV4-1	TRBJ2-7	.	CASSQARDRGHEQYF
TRBV7-2	TRBJ2-1	.	CASSPQKREGDEQFF
TRBV27	TRBJ2-1	.	CASSYRDSALGRFF
TRBV20-1	TRBJ2-7	.	CRADTSYEQYF
TRBV19	TRBJ2-1	.	CASQRVAGGNEQFF
TRBV7-6	TRBJ2-1	.	CASSLGLGQFF
TRBV27	TRBJ2-2	.	CASSSGAGELFF
TRBV7-2	TRBJ1-2	.	CASSLAGTGEYGYTF
TRBV29-1	TRBJ2-3	.	CSVVAGHRTDTQYF
TRBV3-1/TRBV3-2	TRBJ2-3	.	CASSQDPGGSGGTDTQYF
TRBV19	TRBJ1-2	.	CASSIAGDYRGYTF
TRBV18	TRBJ2-1	.	CASSLSSYNEQFF
TRBV5-1	TRBJ1-1	.	CASSSQGSDTEAFF
TRBV24-1	TRBJ1-2	.	CATSDLGSAPRLIYGYTF
TRBV7-8	TRBJ1-1	.	CASSPGGNRNTEAFF
TRBV2	TRBJ1-2	.	CASLTGAINYGYTF
TRBV7-9	TRBJ1-4	.	CASSLELNEKLFF
TRBV18	TRBJ1-1	.	CASSPVGGNTEAFF
TRBV5-6	TRBJ1-3	once	CASSLRGLLSSGNTIYF
TRBV4-3	TRBJ1-3	.	CASSQDLAGGVSGNTIYF
TRBV3-1/TRBV3-2	TRBJ1-2	.	CASSSLQGASSGYTF
TRBV5-6	TRBJ2-2	.	CASSVRLANTGELFF
TRBV5-5	TRBJ2-7	.	CASSFGGRRSYEQYF
TRBV30	TRBJ2-3	.	CAWKGGARGDTQYF
TRBV29-1	TRBJ1-2	.	CSVGEQGADYGYTF
TRBV10-1	TRBJ2-1	.	CASSHMLSYNEQFF
TRBV6-1	TRBJ1-5	.	CASSEYLGAGQPQHF
TRBV11-2	TRBJ1-6	.	CASSRPGQGSGSPLHF
TRBV19	TRBJ1-3	.	CASSSTPGGTSGNTIYF
TRBV6-6	TRBJ2-2	.	CASSWRQGIQTGELFF
TRBV6-5	TRBJ1-2	.	CASRPPTGANYGYTF
TRBV27	TRBJ2-1	.	CASRLGQGSYNEQFF
TRBV6-5	TRBJ1-5	.	CASSNRDSQPQHF
TRBV24-1	TRBJ2-1	.	CATSDWGQGSYNEQFF
TRBV11-3	TRBJ2-3	.	CASSLGGGADTQYF
TRBV11-3	TRBJ2-5	.	CASERTGTLQGETQYF
TRBV20-1	TRBJ2-2	.	CSASSSGSRGTGELFF
TRBV21-1	TRBJ2-1	.	CASSKGLDPDNEQFF
TRBV19	TRBJ1-5	.	CASRKGQGFPSNQPQHF
TRBV28	TRBJ1-5	.	CASRRQGVQPQHF
TRBV30	TRBJ1-4	.	CAWDRASGEKLFF
TRBV24-1	TRBJ2-3	.	CATSVGGGRAANTDTQYF
TRBV28	TRBJ1-4	.	CASSVYTGVGEKLFF
TRBV7-2	TRBJ1-3	.	CASTSRGRGNTIYF